This is a list of T cell receptor beta chains from one sample in a study of T cell responses to AZD1222 COVID-19 vaccine. Libraries were prepared by immunoSEQ multiplex PCR; TCRdb keeps only in-frame clonotypes and omits some of them. Found here are about 150,000 clones, roughly nine tenths of them singletons; the top ten hold 4.5% to 6.5%. Sequencing was performed on peripheral blood, taken on day 0 of AZD1222 vaccination. The receptors originated from an adult in good health. The CDR3 runs from the conserved cysteine through the conserved F or W. D genes are given only for firm matches. Part of the rows lack a size; the others show once, few, many or a class for expanded clones.

>.|TRBJ1-5|.|TRBV2
TGTGCCAGCAGCGCCAGACTCAATCAGCCCCAGCATTTT
CASSARLNQPQHF
>.|TRBJ2-1|.|TRBV28
TGTGCCAGCAGGAGGGGGGACAGCTCCTACAATGAGCAGTTCTTC
CASRRGDSSYNEQFF
>.|TRBJ2-7|.|TRBV7-2
TGTGCCAGCAGCCCCCAATTCCTCTACGAGCAGTACTTC
CASSPQFLYEQYF
>.|TRBJ2-7|.|TRBV11-3
TGTGCCAGCAGCTTGGGGGGCGGGACCTACGAGCAGTACTTC
CASSLGGGTYEQYF
>TRBD2|TRBJ2-7|once|TRBV7-8
TGTGCCAGCAGCTTAGCGGGACTAGCCCCATCCTACGAGCAGTACTTC
CASSLAGLAPSYEQYF
>.|TRBJ1-5|few|TRBV5-6
TGTGCCAGCAGCTTGGCTGGGCAGGGCCAAGGTCAGCCCCAGCATTTT
CASSLAGQGQGQPQHF
>.|TRBJ1-1|.|TRBV6-2/TRBV6-3
TGTGCCAGCAGTTACTTGTTTGGGAGGGAATATCTCACTGAAGCTTTCTTT
CASSYLFGREYLTEAFF
>TRBD1|TRBJ1-2|.|TRBV2
TGTGCCAGCCCCAAGGGGTCACAGGGGGCGGCTGGCTACACCTTC
CASPKGSQGAAGYTF
>TRBD1|TRBJ1-6|.|TRBV28
TGTGCCAGCAGTATGACAGGGTTCAATTCACCCCTCCACTTT
CASSMTGFNSPLHF
>TRBD2|TRBJ2-5|.|TRBV9
TGTGCCAGCAGCCCAGGGACTAGCGGGAGCGGGCAGGGAGAGACCCAGTACTTC
CASSPGTSGSGQGETQYF
>TRBD1|TRBJ1-2|.|TRBV6-2/TRBV6-3
TGTGCCAGCAGCTCGGACAGGGTTATCTATGGCTACACCTTC
CASSSDRVIYGYTF
>.|TRBJ1-6|.|TRBV5-5
TGTGCCAGCAGCCCGGGGGACAATAATTCACCCCTCCACTTT
CASSPGDNNSPLHF
>.|TRBJ2-2|.|TRBV5-1
TGCGCCAGCAGCTCACTGACAGGATCGAACACCGGGGAGCTGTTTTTT
CASSSLTGSNTGELFF
>.|TRBJ1-5|.|TRBV19
TGTGCCACCAACCCCGGGGGGGGGCGACATAGCAATCAGCCCCAGCATTTT
CATNPGGGRHSNQPQHF
>.|TRBJ2-5|.|TRBV2
TGTGCCAGCAGTTTTATTACTGCCCAAGAGACCCAGTACTTC
CASSFITAQETQYF
>.|TRBJ1-1|.|TRBV13
TGTGCCAGCAGCTTAGAGAAGTCCATTAAGAGGAACACTGAAGCTTTCTTT
CASSLEKSIKRNTEAFF
>.|TRBJ2-1|.|TRBV25-1
TGTGCCAGCTCCAGCCTTGAATTCGGGAAGGGCTCCTACAATGAGCAGTTCTTC
CASSSLEFGKGSYNEQFF
>TRBD2|TRBJ2-3|.|TRBV15
TGTGCCACCAGCAGAGATCCCATGACTAGCGGCTACACAGATACGCAGTATTTT
CATSRDPMTSGYTDTQYF
>.|TRBJ2-7|.|TRBV5-1
TGCGCCAGCAGCTCCCGAGGGGGGACGGACTACGAGCAGTACTTC
CASSSRGGTDYEQYF
>TRBD2|TRBJ2-1|.|TRBV7-9
TGTGCCAGCAGCTTAGGGCGGGAGAAGAGTGAGCAGTTCTTC
CASSLGREKSEQFF
>.|TRBJ1-2|.|TRBV27
TGTGCCAGCGCTCGGTGGATGACAGAAAACTATGGCTACACCTTC
CASARWMTENYGYTF
>.|TRBJ1-2|.|TRBV10-2
TGCGCCAGCAGTGGACAGACCGACTATGGCTACACCTTC
CASSGQTDYGYTF
>TRBD1|TRBJ1-1|.|TRBV28
TGTGCCACATGCGGACAGGGCCTTAACACTGAAGCTTTCTTT
CATCGQGLNTEAFF
>.|TRBJ2-7|.|TRBV27
TGTGCCAGCGCCAACTCCGGCCAGGGGCGCGAGCAGTACTTC
CASANSGQGREQYF
>.|TRBJ2-5|.|TRBV5-1
TGCGCCAGCAGGTCCGGGGTGGAGACCCAGTACTTC
CASRSGVETQYF
>.|TRBJ1-4|.|TRBV19
TGTGCCAGTAGTTGGGGGCCGGGCCGGAGTGAAAAACTGTTTTTT
CASSWGPGRSEKLFF
>.|TRBJ1-1|.|TRBV3-1/TRBV3-2
TGTGCCAGCAGGATGAACACTGAAGCTTTCTTT
CASRMNTEAFF
>TRBD2|TRBJ2-5|.|TRBV6-2/TRBV6-3
TGTGCCAGCAGTAACCCGGGACTAAGGGAGACCCAGTACTTC
CASSNPGLRETQYF
>.|TRBJ2-1|few|TRBV5-1
TGCGCCAGCAGCTTGGGAGTCCTGGATGAGCAGTTCTTC
CASSLGVLDEQFF
>.|TRBJ2-2|.|TRBV7-2
TGTGCCAGCAGCCCGCGGGGGAACACCGGGGAGCTGTTTTTT
CASSPRGNTGELFF
>.|TRBJ1-2|.|TRBV6-5
TGTGCCAGCAGTAGGGAATCCGGGGGCGTCTATGGCTACACCTTC
CASSRESGGVYGYTF
>TRBD2|TRBJ2-7|.|TRBV5-4
TGTGCCAGCAGCTTACCCGGGACTAGCGAGACCCAGGACTTC
CASSLPGTSETQDF
>TRBD1|TRBJ1-2|.|TRBV27
TGTGCCAGCAGGGGGACAGGGGTTGGGTTAGGCTACACCTTC
CASRGTGVGLGYTF
>.|TRBJ1-6|.|TRBV18
TGTGCCAGCTCACCTTGGAGCGCCCGGGCCTATAATTCACCCCTCCACTTT
CASSPWSARAYNSPLHF
>.|TRBJ2-7|.|TRBV28
TGTGCCAGCAGATCATTCTACGAGCAGTACTTC
CASRSFYEQYF
>TRBD1|TRBJ1-2|.|TRBV5-1
TGCGCCAGCGCCCCCAGACAGGGGGAAGGCTACACCTTC
CASAPRQGEGYTF
>TRBD2|TRBJ2-7|.|TRBV28
TGTGCCAGCACAAGCGGGAGTTTCAAGCAGTACTTC
CASTSGSFKQYF
>.|TRBJ2-6|.|TRBV7-3
TGTGCCAGCAGCTTAAACGGGGGCGCGGGGGCCAACGTCCTGACTTTC
CASSLNGGAGANVLTF
>.|TRBJ2-5|.|TRBV5-1
TGCGCCAGCAGCTTGGTCGGGGCTCTGGGAGAGACCCAGTACTTC
CASSLVGALGETQYF
>.|TRBJ1-4|.|TRBV18
TGTGCCAGCTCACCCCTCTTGGGCCCTGGGAATGAAAAACTGTTTTTT
CASSPLLGPGNEKLFF
>.|TRBJ1-2|.|TRBV7-2
TGTGCCACTGTCTGGGGTTCATACTATGGCTACACCTTC
CATVWGSYYGYTF
>TRBD1|TRBJ1-6|.|TRBV6-2/TRBV6-3
TGTGCCAGCAGCAGACAGGGGGGTAATTCACCCCTCCACTTT
CASSRQGGNSPLHF
>.|TRBJ1-5|.|TRBV27
TGTGCCAGCAAGGAGGGCAATCAGCCCCAGCATTTT
CASKEGNQPQHF
>.|TRBJ1-5|.|TRBV6-6
TGTGCCAGCAAGAACCAGCAATATCAGCCCCAGCATTTT
CASKNQQYQPQHF
>.|TRBJ2-1|.|TRBV5-6
TGTGCCAGCAGCTTGGGCGGTGACCCGTACGATGAGCAGTTCTTC
CASSLGGDPYDEQFF
>TRBD2|TRBJ2-1|.|TRBV11-2
TGTGCCAGCAGCTCCCGGGGGGGACTAGGGTACAATGAGCAGTTCTTC
CASSSRGGLGYNEQFF
>.|TRBJ2-3|.|TRBV19
TGTGCCAGTAGTCGGGCGGGAACTAGCACAGATACGCAGTATTTT
CASSRAGTSTDTQYF
>TRBD2|TRBJ2-1|.|TRBV28
TGTGCCAGCACGTCTAGCGGGGGGAGCTCCTACAATGAGCAGTTCTTC
CASTSSGGSSYNEQFF
>TRBD1|TRBJ2-6|.|TRBV18
TGTGCCAGCTCACCAAACAGGGGTCCCTCTGGGGCCAACGTCCTGACTTTC
CASSPNRGPSGANVLTF
>.|TRBJ1-1|.|TRBV6-5
TGTGCCAGCAGTCCGCCGACAGGACGGAACACTGAAGCTTTCTTT
CASSPPTGRNTEAFF
>.|TRBJ1-1|.|TRBV5-5
TGTGCCAGCAGCCCACGGGACGGAAGGAACACTGAAGCTTTCTTT
CASSPRDGRNTEAFF
>.|TRBJ2-1|.|TRBV28
TGTGCCAGCAGTTTAGGCGGGACCGCCGGCAATGAGCAGTTCTTC
CASSLGGTAGNEQFF
>.|TRBJ2-3|.|TRBV19
TGTGCCAGTAGTATAGCCAGGGAGGCAGATACGCAGTATTTT
CASSIAREADTQYF
>TRBD2|TRBJ2-7|.|TRBV28
TGTGCCAGCAGTTTGGTAGCGGGCGTTTACGAGCAGTACTTC
CASSLVAGVYEQYF
>.|TRBJ1-5|.|TRBV28
TGTGCCAGCAGCAACAGGATTCAGCCCCAGCATTTT
CASSNRIQPQHF